A selection of T cell receptor beta chains follows, all from one sample in a study of identical twins' blood T cells. TCRdb re-called the 5' RACE reads with MiXCR, one entry per CDR3 protein. This table holds 350,000 to 400,000 distinct CDR3 sequences, around 30% found once. Sample: PBMCs. Receptors originate from a woman aged 18-55 years in good health. Both conserved end residues are part of each CDR3. Each record gives: D gene, clone size, V gene, J gene, CDR3 DNA, CDR3 protein. D genes are given only for firm matches. Where a row states a size, it is once, few, many or the class of an expanded clone; other rows omit it.

NA	NA	TRBV29-1	TRBJ1-1	TGCAGCGTTAAAACCGACACTTCGGGCACTGAAGCTTTCTTT	CSVKTDTSGTEAFF
NA	NA	TRBV29-1	TRBJ2-2	TGCAGCGCTGCCCTGAACACCGGGGAGCTGTTTTTT	CSAALNTGELFF
NA	NA	TRBV29-1	TRBJ1-1	TGCAGCGACGGACAGTACGAAGCTTTCTTT	CSDGQYEAFF
NA	NA	TRBV10-3	TRBJ1-1	TGTGCCATCAGACAAAACACTGAAGCTTTCTTT	CAIRQNTEAFF
NA	few	TRBV3-1	TRBJ2-1	TGTGCCAGCAGCCCCTGGGGCCTTTACAATGGGCAGTTCTTC	CASSPWGLYNGQFF
TRBD1	few	TRBV19	TRBJ1-2	TGTGCCAGTAGGACAGGGGCGTATGGCTACACCTTC	CASRTGAYGYTF
TRBD2	few	TRBV20-1	TRBJ2-3	TGCAGTGCTAGAGCTGCTAGCGGGGACACAGATACGCAGTATTTT	CSARAASGDTDTQYF
NA	NA	TRBV19	TRBJ1-5	TGTGCCAGTAGTGATGGGGCTAATCAGCCCCAGCATTTT	CASSDGANQPQHF
NA	few	TRBV12-3/TRBV12-4	TRBJ2-1	TGTGCCAGCAGAATAGGCTCCTACAATGAGCAGTTCTTC	CASRIGSYNEQFF
NA	NA	TRBV10-3	TRBJ2-5	TGTGCCATCAGTGAGTCGAGAGGGAGAGAGACCCAGTACTTC	CAISESRGRETQYF
NA	NA	TRBV13	TRBJ2-3	TGTGCCAGCAGCCACAGAGGTGCAGATACGCAGTATTTT	CASSHRGADTQYF
TRBD2	NA	TRBV14	TRBJ2-1	TGTGCCAGCAGCCAAGGATTTCCCGGGAGGGCCCCCTACAATGAGCAGTTCTTC	CASSQGFPGRAPYNEQFF
NA	few	TRBV2	TRBJ2-5	TGTGCCAGCAGCGTAATTGGAGGAGGTTCGGGGACCCAGTACTTC	CASSVIGGGSGTQYF
NA	NA	TRBV7-2	TRBJ1-2	TGTGCCAGCAGCTTAGTGTCAGGCTCCTATGGCTACACCTTC	CASSLVSGSYGYTF
TRBD2	NA	TRBV7-2	TRBJ2-3	TGTGCCAGCAGCTTTGGACTAGCGGGAGCGGGTGGCACAGATACGCAGTATTTT	CASSFGLAGAGGTDTQYF
TRBD2	few	TRBV9	TRBJ2-3	TGTGCCAGCAGCGTAGCTGCGGCTAGCGGGATTGATACGCAGTATTTT	CASSVAAASGIDTQYF
NA	few	TRBV2	TRBJ1-2	TGTGCCAGCAGGGAGAGACTGGGTTATGGCTACACCTTC	CASRERLGYGYTF
NA	few	TRBV4-1	TRBJ2-2	TGCGCCAGCAGCCGATTCAACACCGGGGAGCTGTTTTTT	CASSRFNTGELFF
NA	many	TRBV6-2/TRBV6-3	TRBJ1-1	TGTGCCAGCAGTTACTATCTTGAAGCTTTCTTT	CASSYYLEAFF
TRBD1	few	TRBV29-1	TRBJ1-2	TGCAGCGTTGAACCAGGGGGTGGAAGCTATGGCTACACCTTC	CSVEPGGGSYGYTF
NA	NA	TRBV5-6	TRBJ1-1	TGTGCCAGCAGCATCCGGACCCTGAACACTGAAGCTTTCTTT	CASSIRTLNTEAFF
TRBD1	NA	TRBV5-1	TRBJ1-1	TGCGCCAGCCGTACAGGGGAGGACACTGAAGCTTTCTTT	CASRTGEDTEAFF
TRBD2	once	TRBV20-1	TRBJ2-3	TGCAGTGCCCCCCAGAGCGGGGGTGTCACAGATACGCAGTATTTT	CSAPQSGGVTDTQYF
NA	NA	TRBV5-5	TRBJ1-1	TGTGCCAGCAGCCTCAGGGTTGGAGGCACTGAAGCTTTCTTT	CASSLRVGGTEAFF
NA	few	TRBV19	TRBJ1-1	TGTGCCAGTACCCAGCTTAATCTATACGTGGGTGAAGCTTTCTTT	CASTQLNLYVGEAFF
TRBD1	NA	TRBV3-1	TRBJ2-1	TGTGCCAGCAGCCAAGATCCGGACAGGGGGTTAATGAATGAGCAGTTCTTC	CASSQDPDRGLMNEQFF
NA	few	TRBV20-1	TRBJ1-2	TGCAGTGCGACAGTCCTAAGGGGCTACACCTTC	CSATVLRGYTF
TRBD2	many	TRBV18	TRBJ2-3	TGTGCCAGCTCACCAACGGCTAGCGGGTTCACAGATACGCAGTATTTT	CASSPTASGFTDTQYF